The 4 T cell receptor beta chains below were found in one sample sequenced in a study of T-cell reconstitution after alpha-beta-depleted transplantation in children. Preparing the TCRbeta library involved the use of unique molecular identifiers. One entry per CDR3 protein results from TCRdb running MiXCR on the PCR reads. The data show about 980,000 distinct CDR3 sequences, with roughly 29% seen just once and approximately 30% held by the top ten. Sample: PBMCs, mostly from graft donor cells, taken 360 days after TCRalphabeta/CD19-depleted stem cell transplant. Receptors originate from a boy under two years old who had a stem cell transplant for SCID, so the T cells may come from the graft donor.

In this sample, this clonotype turned up a few times. The J gene is TRBJ2-2, the V gene TRBV20-1; 8 bases match TRBD1. The CDR3 extends over 15 amino acids. V was clipped by 3 bases and J by 1 base; unmatched bases: 4. Germline values: CDR1 DFQATT, CDR2 SNEGSKA (reference sequence). The CDR3, as DNA: TGCAGTGCTAGGAAAGGGACAGGGAACACCGGGGAGCTGTTTTTT. Translation gives CSARKGTGNTGELFF.

The chain has TRBV4-3 and TRBJ2-3; no definite D call. The CDR3 is 15 amino acids. Trimming left V 4 bases short and J 1 base short, with 12 bases between. Germline assignment: CDR1 LGHNA and CDR2 YSLEER. The chain's CDR3 is CASSPDGIRTDTQYF. For the CDR3, the DNA is TGCGCCAGCAGCCCCGATGGGATCCGCACAGATACGCAGTATTTT.

The V call is TRBV29-1, the J call TRBJ2-1, with 10 nucleotides matching TRBD1. The CDR3 spans 13 residues. CDR1 is SQVTM and CDR2 is ANQGSEA in the germline V gene. V dropped 6 bases and J dropped 8; count of bases not matched to a gene: 7. CDR3 protein: CSVREGTGDEQFF. The CDR3 DNA is TGCAGCGTCCGTGAAGGGACAGGGGATGAGCAGTTCTTC.

In this sample, this clonotype turned up once. The chain uses TRBV7-9 and TRBJ2-3; D is uncertain. The ends were cut back, 6 bases at V and 4 bases at J, with 5 bases in the middle. The length of the CDR3 is 11 residues. Germline CDR1 reads SEHNR; CDR2 reads FQNEAQ (reference sequence). In DNA form, the CDR3 reads TGTGCCAGCAGGTCACCAGATACGCAGTATTTT. It codes for CASRSPDTQYF.